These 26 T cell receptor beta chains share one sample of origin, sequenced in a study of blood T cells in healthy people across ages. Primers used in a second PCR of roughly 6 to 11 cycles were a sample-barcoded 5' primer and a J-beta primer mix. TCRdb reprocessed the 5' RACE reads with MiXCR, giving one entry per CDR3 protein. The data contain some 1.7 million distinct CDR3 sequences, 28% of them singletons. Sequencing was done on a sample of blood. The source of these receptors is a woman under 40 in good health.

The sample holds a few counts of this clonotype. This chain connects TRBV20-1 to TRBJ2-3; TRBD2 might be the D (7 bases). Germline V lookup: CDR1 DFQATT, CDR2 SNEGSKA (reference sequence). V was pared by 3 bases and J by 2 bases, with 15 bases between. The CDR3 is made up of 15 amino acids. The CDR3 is CSASRGGSNTDTQYF. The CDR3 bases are TGCAGTGCTAGTAGGGGGGGGTCAAACACAGATACGCAGTATTTT.

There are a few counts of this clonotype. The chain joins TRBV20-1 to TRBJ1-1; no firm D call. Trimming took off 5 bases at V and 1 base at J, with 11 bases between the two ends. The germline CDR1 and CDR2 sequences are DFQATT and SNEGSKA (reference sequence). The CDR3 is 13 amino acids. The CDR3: CSAGRAANTEAFF. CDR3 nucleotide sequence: TGCAGTGCTGGACGGGCGGCGAACACTGAAGCTTTCTTT.

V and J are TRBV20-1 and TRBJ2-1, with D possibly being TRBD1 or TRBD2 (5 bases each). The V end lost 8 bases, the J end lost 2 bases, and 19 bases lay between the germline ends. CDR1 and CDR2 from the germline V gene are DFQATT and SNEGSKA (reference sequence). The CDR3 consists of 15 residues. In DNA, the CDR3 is TGCAGTTTCATAGACCGGGGCAGCGCCTACAATGAGCAGTTCTTC. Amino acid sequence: CSFIDRGSAYNEQFF.

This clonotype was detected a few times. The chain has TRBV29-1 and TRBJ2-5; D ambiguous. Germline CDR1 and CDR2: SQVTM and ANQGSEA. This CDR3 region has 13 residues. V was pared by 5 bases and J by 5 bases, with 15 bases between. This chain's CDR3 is CSVRNPMGETQYF. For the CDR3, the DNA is TGCAGCGTTCGCAACCCAATGGGGGAGACCCAGTACTTC.

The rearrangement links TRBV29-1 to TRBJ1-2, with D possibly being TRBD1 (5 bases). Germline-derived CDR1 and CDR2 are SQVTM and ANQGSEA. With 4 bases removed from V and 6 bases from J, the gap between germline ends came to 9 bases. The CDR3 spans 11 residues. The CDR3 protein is CSVVGTNGYTF. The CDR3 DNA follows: TGCAGCGTTGTGGGGACGAATGGCTACACCTTC. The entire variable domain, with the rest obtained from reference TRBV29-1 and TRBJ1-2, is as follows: SAVISQKPSRDICQRGTSLTIQCQVDSQVTMMFWYRQQPGQSLTLIATANQGSEATYESGFVIDKFPISRPNLTFSTLTVSNMSPEDSSIYLCSVVGTNGYTFGSGTRLTVV.

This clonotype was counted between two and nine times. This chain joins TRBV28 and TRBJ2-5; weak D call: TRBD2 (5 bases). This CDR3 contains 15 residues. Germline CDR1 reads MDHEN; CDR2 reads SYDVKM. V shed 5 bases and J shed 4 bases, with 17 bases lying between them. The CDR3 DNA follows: TGTGCCAGCAGTCCGACTAATTCGGCTAGAGAGACCCAGTACTTC. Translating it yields CASSPTNSARETQYF.

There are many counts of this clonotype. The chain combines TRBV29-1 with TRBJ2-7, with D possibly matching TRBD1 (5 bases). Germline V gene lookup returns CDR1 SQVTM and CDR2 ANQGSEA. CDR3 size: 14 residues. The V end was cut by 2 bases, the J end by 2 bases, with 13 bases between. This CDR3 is CSVERPDRTYEQYF. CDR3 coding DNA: TGCAGCGTTGAAAGGCCCGACAGAACCTACGAGCAGTACTTC.

CDR3: CASSTTGSISYEQYF. The CDR3 bases are TGTGCCAGCAGTACTACAGGGAGCATCTCCTACGAGCAGTACTTC. V and J are TRBV6-6 and TRBJ2-7, with D perhaps TRBD1 (6 bases). Germline CDR1 reads MNHNY; CDR2 reads SVGAGI (reference sequence). Trimming stripped 5 bases from V and 0 bases from J, with 14 bases between. The CDR3 runs 15 residues.

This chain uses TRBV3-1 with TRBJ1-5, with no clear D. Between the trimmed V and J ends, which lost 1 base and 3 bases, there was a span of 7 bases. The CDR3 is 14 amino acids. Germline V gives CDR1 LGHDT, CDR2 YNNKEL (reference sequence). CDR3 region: CASSQGGHNQPQHF. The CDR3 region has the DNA TGTGCCAGCAGCCAAGGCGGGCACAATCAGCCCCAGCATTTT.

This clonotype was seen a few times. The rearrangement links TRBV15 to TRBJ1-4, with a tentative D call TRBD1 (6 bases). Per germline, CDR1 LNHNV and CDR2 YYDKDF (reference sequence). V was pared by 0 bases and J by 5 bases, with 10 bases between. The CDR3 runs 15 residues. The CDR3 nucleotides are TGTGCCACCAGCAGAGATCCTACAGGGAATGAAAAACTGTTTTTT. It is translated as CATSRDPTGNEKLFF.

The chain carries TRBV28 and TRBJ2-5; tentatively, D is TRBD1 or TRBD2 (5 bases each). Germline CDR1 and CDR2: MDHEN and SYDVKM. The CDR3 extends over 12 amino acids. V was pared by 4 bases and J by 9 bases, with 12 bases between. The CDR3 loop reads CASSSRVGAQYF. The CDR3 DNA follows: TGTGCCAGCAGTTCCAGGGTGGGGGCCCAGTACTTC.

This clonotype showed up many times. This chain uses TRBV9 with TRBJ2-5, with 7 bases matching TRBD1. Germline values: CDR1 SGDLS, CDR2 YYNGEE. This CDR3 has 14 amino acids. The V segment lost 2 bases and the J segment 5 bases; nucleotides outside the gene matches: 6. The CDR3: CASSVGSRGETQYF. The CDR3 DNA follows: TGTGCCAGCAGCGTGGGCAGCAGGGGGGAGACCCAGTACTTC. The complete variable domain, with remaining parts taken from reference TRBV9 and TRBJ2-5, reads DSGVTQTPKHLITATGQRVTLRCSPRSGDLSVYWYQQSLDQGLQFLIQYYNGEERAKGNILERFSAQQFPDLHSELNLSSLELGDSALYFCASSVGSRGETQYFGPGTRLLVL.

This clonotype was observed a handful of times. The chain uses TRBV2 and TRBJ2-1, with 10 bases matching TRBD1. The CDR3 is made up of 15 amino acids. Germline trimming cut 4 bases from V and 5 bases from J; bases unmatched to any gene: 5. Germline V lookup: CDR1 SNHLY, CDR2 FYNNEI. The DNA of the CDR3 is TGTGCCAGCAGTGGACGCGGGACAGGGGACAATGAGCAGTTCTTC. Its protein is CASSGRGTGDNEQFF.

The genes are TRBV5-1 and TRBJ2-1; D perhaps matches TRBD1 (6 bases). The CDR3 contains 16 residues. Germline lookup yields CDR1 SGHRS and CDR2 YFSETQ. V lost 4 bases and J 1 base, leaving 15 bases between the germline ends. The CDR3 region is CASSQLTGTSYNEQFF. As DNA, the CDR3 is TGCGCCAGCAGCCAACTAACCGGGACATCCTACAATGAGCAGTTCTTC.

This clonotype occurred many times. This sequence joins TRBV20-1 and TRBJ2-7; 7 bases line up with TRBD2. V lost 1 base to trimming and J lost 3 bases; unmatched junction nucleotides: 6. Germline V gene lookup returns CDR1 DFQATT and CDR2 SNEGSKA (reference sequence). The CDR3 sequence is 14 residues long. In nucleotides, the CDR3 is TGCAGTGCTAGAGTCTCGGGAGGCCGCTACGAGCAGTACTTC. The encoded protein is CSARVSGGRYEQYF.

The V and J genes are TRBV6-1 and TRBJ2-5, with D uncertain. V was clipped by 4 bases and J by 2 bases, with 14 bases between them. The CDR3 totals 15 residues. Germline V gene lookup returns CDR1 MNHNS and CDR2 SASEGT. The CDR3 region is CASSARPATQETQYF. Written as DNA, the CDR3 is TGTGCCAGCAGTGCCCGGCCTGCGACACAAGAGACCCAGTACTTC.

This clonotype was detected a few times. The CDR3 protein is CSVDGTGGDYGYTF. The CDR3 bases are TGCAGCGTGGACGGGACAGGGGGCGACTATGGCTACACCTTC. The chain has TRBV29-1 and TRBJ1-2; 12 bases map to TRBD1. CDR3 length equals 14 residues. Trimming took 6 bases from V and 3 from J; bases not matched to a gene: 5. Germline CDR1 is SQVTM and CDR2 is ANQGSEA.

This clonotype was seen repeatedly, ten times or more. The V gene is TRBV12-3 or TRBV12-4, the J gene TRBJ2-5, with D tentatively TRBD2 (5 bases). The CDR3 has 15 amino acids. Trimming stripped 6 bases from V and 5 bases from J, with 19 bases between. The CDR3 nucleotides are TGTGCCAGCAGATACGATTTGGGGAGAGTGGAGACCCAGTACTTC. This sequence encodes CASRYDLGRVETQYF.

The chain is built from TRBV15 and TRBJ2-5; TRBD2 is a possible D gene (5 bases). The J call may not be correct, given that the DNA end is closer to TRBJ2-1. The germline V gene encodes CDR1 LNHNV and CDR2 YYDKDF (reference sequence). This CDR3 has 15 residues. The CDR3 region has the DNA TGTGCCACCAGCAGAGAAGGACTTTACCAAGAGACCCAGTTCTTC. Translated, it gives CATSREGLYQETQFF.

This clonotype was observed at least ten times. The CDR3 coding sequence is TGTGCCAGCAGGTCCGGGACATTAGAAAGCAATCAGCCCCAGCATTTT. Translated, it gives CASRSGTLESNQPQHF. The rearrangement uses TRBV12-3 or TRBV12-4 and TRBJ1-5; TRBD1 might be the D (6 bases). The CDR3 runs 16 residues. V was shortened by 6 bases and J by 1 base, with 16 bases between the two germline ends.

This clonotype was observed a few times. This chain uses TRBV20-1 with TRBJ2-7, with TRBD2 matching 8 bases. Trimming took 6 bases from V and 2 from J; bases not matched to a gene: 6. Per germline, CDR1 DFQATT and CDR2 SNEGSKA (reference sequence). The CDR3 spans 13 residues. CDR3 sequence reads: CSARSGSPYEQYF. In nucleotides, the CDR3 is TGCAGTGCCAGGAGCGGGAGCCCCTACGAGCAGTACTTC.

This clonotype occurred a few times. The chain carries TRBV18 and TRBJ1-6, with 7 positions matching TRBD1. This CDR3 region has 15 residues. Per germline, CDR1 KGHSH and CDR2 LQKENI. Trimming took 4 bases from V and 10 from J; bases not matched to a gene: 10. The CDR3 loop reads CASSRGQDLSSPLHF. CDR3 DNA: TGTGCCAGCTCACGAGGACAGGACCTTTCCTCACCCCTCCACTTT.

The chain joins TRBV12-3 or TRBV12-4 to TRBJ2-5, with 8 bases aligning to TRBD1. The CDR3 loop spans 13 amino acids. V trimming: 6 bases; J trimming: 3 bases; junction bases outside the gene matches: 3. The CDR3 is CASRTDREETQYF. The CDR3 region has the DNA TGTGCCAGCAGGACGGACAGGGAAGAGACCCAGTACTTC.

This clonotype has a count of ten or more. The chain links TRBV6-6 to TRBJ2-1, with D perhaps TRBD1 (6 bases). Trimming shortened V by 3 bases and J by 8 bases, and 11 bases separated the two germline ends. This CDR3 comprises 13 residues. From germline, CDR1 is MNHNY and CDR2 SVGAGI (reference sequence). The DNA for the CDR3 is TGTGCCAGCAGTTATAAGGGGGAACATGAGCAGTTCTTC. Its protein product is CASSYKGEHEQFF.

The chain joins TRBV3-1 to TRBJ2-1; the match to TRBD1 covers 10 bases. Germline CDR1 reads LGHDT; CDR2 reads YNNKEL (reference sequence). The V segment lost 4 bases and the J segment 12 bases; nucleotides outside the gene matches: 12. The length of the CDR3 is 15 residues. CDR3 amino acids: CASSPGQGGLGGQFF. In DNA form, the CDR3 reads TGTGCCAGCAGCCCAGGACAGGGGGGCCTGGGTGGGCAGTTCTTC.

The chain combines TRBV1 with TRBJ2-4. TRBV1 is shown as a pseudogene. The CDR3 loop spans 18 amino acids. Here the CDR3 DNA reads TGCACCAGCAGCCAAGATCTACAGAGACCTGGAGCCAAAAACATTCAGTACTTC. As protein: CTSSQDLQRPGAKNIQYF.